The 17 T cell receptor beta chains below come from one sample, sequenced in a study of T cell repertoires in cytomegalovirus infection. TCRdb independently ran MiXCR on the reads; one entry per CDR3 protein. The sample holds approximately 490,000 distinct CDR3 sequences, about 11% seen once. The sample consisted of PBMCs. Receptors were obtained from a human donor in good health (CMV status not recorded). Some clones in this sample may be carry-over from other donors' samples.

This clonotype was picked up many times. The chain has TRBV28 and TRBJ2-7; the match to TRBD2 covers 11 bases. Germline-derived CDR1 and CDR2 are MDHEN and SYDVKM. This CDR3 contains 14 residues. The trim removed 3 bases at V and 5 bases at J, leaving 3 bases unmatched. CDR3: CASSLTSGIHEQYF. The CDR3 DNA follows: TGTGCCAGCAGTTTGACTAGCGGGATCCACGAGCAGTACTTC.

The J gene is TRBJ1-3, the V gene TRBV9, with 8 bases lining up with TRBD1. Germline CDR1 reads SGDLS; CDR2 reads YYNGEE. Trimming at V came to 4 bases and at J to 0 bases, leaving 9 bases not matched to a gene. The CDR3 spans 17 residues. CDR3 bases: TGTGCCAGCAGCACCGCTCGACAGGGGCCCTCTGGAAACACCATATATTTT. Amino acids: CASSTARQGPSGNTIYF.

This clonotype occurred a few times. For the CDR3, the DNA is TGTGCCAGCAGACCCACCCCTGGCAGTGGCTACACCTTC. Translating gives CASRPTPGSGYTF. The rearrangement links TRBV2 to TRBJ1-2; D is uncertain. Germline V gene sequence: CDR1 SNHLY, CDR2 FYNNEI. The CDR3 totals 13 residues. V lost 6 bases to trimming and J lost 7 bases, with 15 bases between them.

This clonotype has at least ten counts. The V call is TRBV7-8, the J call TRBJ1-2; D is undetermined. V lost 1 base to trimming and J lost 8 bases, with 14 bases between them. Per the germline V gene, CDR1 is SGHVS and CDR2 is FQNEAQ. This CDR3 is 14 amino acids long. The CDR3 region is CASSLVSGSGGYTF. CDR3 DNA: TGTGCCAGCAGCTTAGTTTCGGGATCCGGGGGCTACACCTTC.

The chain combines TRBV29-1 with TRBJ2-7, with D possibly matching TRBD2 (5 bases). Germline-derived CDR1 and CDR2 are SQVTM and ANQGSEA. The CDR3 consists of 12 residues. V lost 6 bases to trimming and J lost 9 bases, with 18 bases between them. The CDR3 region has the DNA TGCAGCGTCCATAGACCGGGGTTCGGGCAGTACTTC. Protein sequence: CSVHRPGFGQYF.

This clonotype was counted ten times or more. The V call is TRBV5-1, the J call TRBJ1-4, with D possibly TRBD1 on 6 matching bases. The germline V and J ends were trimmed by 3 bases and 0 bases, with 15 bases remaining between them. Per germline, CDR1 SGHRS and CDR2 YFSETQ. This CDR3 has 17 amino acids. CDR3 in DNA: TGCGCCAGCAGCTCGGGGGGGGACACATCAACTAATGAAAAACTGTTTTTT. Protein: CASSSGGDTSTNEKLFF.

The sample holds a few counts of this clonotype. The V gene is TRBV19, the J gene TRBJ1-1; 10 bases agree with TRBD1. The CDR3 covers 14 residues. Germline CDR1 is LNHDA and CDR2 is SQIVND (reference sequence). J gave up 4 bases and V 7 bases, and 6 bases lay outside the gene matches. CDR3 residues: CASNPGQGPTEAFF. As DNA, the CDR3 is TGTGCCAGTAATCCGGGACAGGGGCCCACTGAAGCTTTCTTT. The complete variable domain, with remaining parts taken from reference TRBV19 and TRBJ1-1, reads DGGITQSPKYLFRKEGQNVTLSCEQNLNHDAMYWYRQDPGQGLRLIYYSQIVNDFQKGDIAEGYSVSREKKESFPLTVTSAQKNPTAFYLCASNPGQGPTEAFFGQGTRLTVV.

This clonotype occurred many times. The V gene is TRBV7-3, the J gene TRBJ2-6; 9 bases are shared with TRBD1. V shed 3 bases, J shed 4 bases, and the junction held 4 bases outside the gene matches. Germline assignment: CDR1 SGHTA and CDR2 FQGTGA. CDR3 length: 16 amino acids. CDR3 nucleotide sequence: TGTGCCAGCAGCTTCGGGACAGGGTACGGGGCCAACGTCCTGACTTTC. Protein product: CASSFGTGYGANVLTF.

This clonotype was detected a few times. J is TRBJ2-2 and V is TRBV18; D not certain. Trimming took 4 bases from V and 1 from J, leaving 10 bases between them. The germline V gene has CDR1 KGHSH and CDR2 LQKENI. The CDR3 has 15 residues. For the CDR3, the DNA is TGTGCCAGCTCACGCGGCTTCAAGAACACCGGGGAGCTGTTTTTT. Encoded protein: CASSRGFKNTGELFF.

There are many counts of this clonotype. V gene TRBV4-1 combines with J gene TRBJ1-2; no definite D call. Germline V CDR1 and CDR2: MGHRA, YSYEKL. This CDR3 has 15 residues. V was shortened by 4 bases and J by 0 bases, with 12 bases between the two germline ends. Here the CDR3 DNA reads TGCGCCAGCAGCCTTACCCTCGGAGCTAACTATGGCTACACCTTC. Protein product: CASSLTLGANYGYTF.

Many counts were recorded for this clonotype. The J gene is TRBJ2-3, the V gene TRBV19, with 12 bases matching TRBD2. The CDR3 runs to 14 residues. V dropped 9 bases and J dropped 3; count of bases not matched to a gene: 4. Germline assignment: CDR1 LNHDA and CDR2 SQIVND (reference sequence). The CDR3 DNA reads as TGTGCCAGCAGACTAGCGGGAGTAACAGATACGCAGTATTTT. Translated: CASRLAGVTDTQYF.

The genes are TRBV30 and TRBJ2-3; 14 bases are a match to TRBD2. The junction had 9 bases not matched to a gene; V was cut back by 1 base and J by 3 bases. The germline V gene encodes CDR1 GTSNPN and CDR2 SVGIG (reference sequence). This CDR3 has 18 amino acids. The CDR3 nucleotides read TGTGCCTGGAGTGAGCAGGGGACTAGCGGGAGAGGAACAGATACGCAGTATTTT. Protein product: CAWSEQGTSGRGTDTQYF.

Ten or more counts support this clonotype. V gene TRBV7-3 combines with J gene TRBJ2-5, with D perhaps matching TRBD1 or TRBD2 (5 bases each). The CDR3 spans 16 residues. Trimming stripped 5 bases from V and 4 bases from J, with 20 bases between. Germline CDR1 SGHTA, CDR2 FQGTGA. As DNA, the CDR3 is TGTGCCAGCAGCCCCGGGACCCTAGTGGGCCCAGAGACCCAGTACTTC. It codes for CASSPGTLVGPETQYF.

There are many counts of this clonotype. CDR3 coding DNA: TGTGCCAGGGAGTGTCGGGACAGGGGTGTTGGCTACACCTTC. Its protein product is CARECRDRGVGYTF. The V and J genes are TRBV7-9 and TRBJ1-2; TRBD1 agrees at 10 bases. The V gene end was trimmed by 9 bases and the J gene end by 7 bases; junction bases not matched to a gene: 11. Germline values: CDR1 SEHNR, CDR2 FQNEAQ (reference sequence). There are 14 residues in the CDR3.

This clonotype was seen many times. The CDR3 here is CASSISDSEQFF. CDR3 DNA sequence: TGTGCCAGTAGTATATCCGACTCAGAGCAGTTCTTC. The chain carries TRBV19 and TRBJ2-1; D is undetermined. The length of the CDR3 is 12 residues. In germline, CDR1 is LNHDA, CDR2 SQIVND (reference sequence). The V end was cut by 2 bases, the J end by 10 bases, with 9 bases between. Full variable domain (remainder filled in from reference TRBV19 and TRBJ2-1): DGGITQSPKYLFRKEGQNVTLSCEQNLNHDAMYWYRQDPGQGLRLIYYSQIVNDFQKGDIAEGYSVSREKKESFPLTVTSAQKNPTAFYLCASSISDSEQFFGPGTRLTVL.

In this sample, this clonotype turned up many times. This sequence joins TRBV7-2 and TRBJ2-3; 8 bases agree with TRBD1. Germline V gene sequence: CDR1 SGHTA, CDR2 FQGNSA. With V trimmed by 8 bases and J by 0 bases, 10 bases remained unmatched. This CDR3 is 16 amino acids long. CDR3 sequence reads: CASQQGVWMSTDTQYF. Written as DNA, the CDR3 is TGTGCCAGCCAACAGGGGGTCTGGATGAGCACAGATACGCAGTATTTT.

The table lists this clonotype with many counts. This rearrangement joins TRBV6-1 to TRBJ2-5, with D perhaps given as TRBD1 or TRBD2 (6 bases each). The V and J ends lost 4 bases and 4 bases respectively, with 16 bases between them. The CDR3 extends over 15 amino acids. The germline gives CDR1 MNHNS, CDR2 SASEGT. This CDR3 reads CASSAGVAEGETQYF. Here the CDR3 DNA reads TGTGCCAGCAGTGCAGGGGTCGCGGAGGGAGAGACCCAGTACTTC.